This passage covers 32 T cell receptor beta chains from one sample sequenced in a study of blood T cells in healthy people across ages. A sample-barcoded 5' primer and a J-beta primer mix were used in a second PCR of roughly 7 to 11 cycles. Using its own MiXCR run on the 5' RACE reads, TCRdb lists one record per CDR3 protein. Found here are some 900,000 distinct CDR3 sequences, around 28% of them singletons; the top ten hold 17%. What was sequenced was blood. Receptors originate from a woman older than 75 in good health.

The table lists this clonotype with many counts. The chain uses TRBV12-3 or TRBV12-4 and TRBJ1-2, with 10 bases aligning to TRBD1. CDR3 length equals 14 residues. The ends lost 5 bases at V and 6 bases at J; junction bases unmatched: 6. CDR3 region: CASSAQGQGNGYTF. The CDR3 DNA sequence: TGTGCCAGCAGTGCTCAGGGACAGGGGAATGGCTACACCTTC.

There are a few counts of this clonotype. The chain joins TRBV20-1 to TRBJ2-7, with 9 bases identical to TRBD1. This CDR3 is 17 amino acids long. CDR1 and CDR2 (germline): DFQATT, SNEGSKA (reference sequence). The V gene end was trimmed by 1 base and the J gene end by 2 bases; junction bases not matched to a gene: 12. The CDR3 bases are TGCAGTGCTAGAGGCGGGACAGGGAATACGTCCGCCTACGAGCAGTACTTC. Translating gives CSARGGTGNTSAYEQYF.

This clonotype has just a few counts. Sequence at one end of the junction differs from germline and may be a read error. The chain is built from TRBV12-3 or TRBV12-4 and TRBJ2-7; D gene ambiguous. The CDR3 is made up of 14 amino acids. The CDR3, as DNA: TGTGCCAGCAGTGTAGCTAAGGGCCGCTACGAGCAGTACTTC. Translating gives CASSVAKGRYEQYF.

This clonotype was recorded at least ten times. The V and J genes are TRBV12-3 or TRBV12-4 and TRBJ1-5; D call uncertain. The CDR3 is 14 residues long. The V end lost 6 bases, the J end lost 4 bases, and 13 bases lay between the germline ends. The CDR3 region is CASSRTLDNQPQHF. The CDR3, as DNA: TGTGCCAGCAGCCGTACCCTAGATAATCAGCCCCAGCATTTT.

This chain links TRBV2 with TRBJ2-1; 8 bases agree with TRBD1. The CDR3 is 16 residues long. CDR1 is SNHLY and CDR2 is FYNNEI in the germline V gene. V lost 2 bases, J lost 4 bases, and 7 bases stayed unmatched. CDR3 protein: CASSEYGTGLYNEQFF. CDR3 bases: TGTGCCAGCAGTGAATATGGGACAGGACTTTACAATGAGCAGTTCTTC. The variable domain in full, with the rest retrieved from reference TRBV2 and TRBJ2-1, is EPEVTQTPSHQVTQMGQEVILRCVPISNHLYFYWYRQILGQKVEFLVSFYNNEISEKSEIFDDQFSVERPDGSNFTLKIRSTKLEDSAMYFCASSEYGTGLYNEQFFGPGTRLTVL.

In this sample, this clonotype turned up many times. This chain uses TRBV18 with TRBJ2-7; no definite D call. Germline V lookup: CDR1 KGHSH, CDR2 LQKENI. V was clipped by 1 base and J by 0 bases, with 7 bases between them. This CDR3 is 14 amino acids long. CDR3 nucleotides: TGTGCCAGCTCACCACAGAGAGACTCCTACGAGCAGTACTTC. Encoded protein: CASSPQRDSYEQYF.

This clonotype was counted ten times or more. The V call is TRBV6-6, the J call TRBJ2-5; 15 positions match TRBD2. The germline gives CDR1 MNHNY, CDR2 SVGAGI (reference sequence). V dropped 0 bases and J dropped 5; count of bases not matched to a gene: 4. CDR3 length: 17 amino acids. This CDR3 reads CASSYSWTSGGAETQYF. The CDR3 nucleotides read TGTGCCAGCAGTTACTCGTGGACTAGCGGGGGGGCTGAGACCCAGTACTTC.

This rearrangement joins TRBV19 to TRBJ1-2, with D possibly matching TRBD1 (6 bases). CDR1 and CDR2 from the germline V gene are LNHDA and SQIVND (reference sequence). The CDR3 loop spans 18 amino acids. The V end lost 0 bases, the J end lost 1 base, and 18 bases lay between the germline ends. Here the CDR3 reads CASSIDPSNGQLNYGYTF. CDR3 coding DNA: TGTGCCAGTAGTATAGATCCCTCGAATGGACAGCTTAACTATGGCTACACCTTC.

This clonotype was recorded many times. The CDR3 DNA is TGTGCCAGCAGTACGGACAGTATCTATGGCTACACCTTC. Its translation: CASSTDSIYGYTF. The rearrangement links TRBV7-9 to TRBJ1-2, with a possible D match to TRBD1 (6 bases). Trimming stripped 6 bases from V and 4 bases from J, with 12 bases between. The germline V gene encodes CDR1 SEHNR and CDR2 FQNEAQ (reference sequence). The CDR3 has 13 amino acids.

This clonotype was found many times. V usage is TRBV4-2 and J usage is TRBJ2-1; 7 bases line up with TRBD2. Trimming at V came to 0 bases and at J to 8 bases, leaving 13 bases not matched to a gene. Germline-derived CDR1 and CDR2 are LGHNA and YNFKEQ. CDR3 length: 17 amino acids. CDR3 nucleotides: TGTGCCAGCAGCCAAGATGGGAGGGGAGTAGCCGGCTATGAGCAGTTCTTC. Translated: CASSQDGRGVAGYEQFF.

There are many counts of this clonotype. This sequence joins TRBV3-1 and TRBJ2-5; 11 nucleotides agree with TRBD2. The CDR3 sequence is 16 residues long. Germline CDR1 reads LGHDT; CDR2 reads YNNKEL (reference sequence). The trim removed 6 bases at V and 9 bases at J, leaving 15 bases unmatched. CDR3 sequence (DNA): TGTGCCAGCAGGGCTTGGACTAGCGGGTCACCAGGGGCCCAGTACTTC. Residues: CASRAWTSGSPGAQYF.

This clonotype was picked up a small number of times. This chain uses TRBV7-9 with TRBJ2-2; D might be TRBD1 (5 bases). Germline-derived CDR1 and CDR2 are SEHNR and FQNEAQ (reference sequence). This CDR3 has 15 amino acids. Trimming took 5 bases from V and 5 from J, leaving 15 bases between them. The CDR3 nucleotides are TGTGCCAGCAGCCCCTTTGGGGCAAGTACCGGGGAGCTGTTTTTT. Amino acid sequence: CASSPFGASTGELFF. The variable domain in full, completed from reference TRBV7-9 and TRBJ2-2, reads DTGVSQNPRHKITKRGQNVTFRCDPISEHNRLYWYRQTLGQGPEFLTYFQNEAQLEKSRLLSDRFSAERPKGSFSTLEIQRTEQGDSAMYLCASSPFGASTGELFFGEGSRLTVL.

In its sample, this clonotype was seen many times. The chain uses TRBV5-1 and TRBJ1-4; D is unclear. Deletions cut 0 bases from V and 6 bases from J, with 3 bases between. The CDR3 has 12 amino acids. From germline, CDR1 is SGHRS and CDR2 YFSETQ. In DNA form, the CDR3 reads TGCGCCAGCAGCTTGGAGGATGAAAAACTGTTTTTT. Protein: CASSLEDEKLFF.

J is TRBJ1-2 and V is TRBV20-1; TRBD1 matches at 7 bases. The CDR3 loop spans 14 amino acids. V lost 3 bases and J lost 4; bases outside the gene matches: 8. Germline-derived CDR1 and CDR2 are DFQATT and SNEGSKA (reference sequence). CDR3 region: CSASEGGEGYGYTF. The DNA of the CDR3 is TGCAGTGCTAGCGAAGGGGGCGAGGGCTATGGCTACACCTTC.

Notes on this clonotype: This may stem from a read error, because a much larger clone lies one nucleotide away. V is TRBV29-1 and J is TRBJ1-2; D gene unclear. The CDR3 consists of 8 residues. Germline-derived CDR1 and CDR2 are SQVTM and ANQGSEA. CDR3 in amino acids: CSVNGYIF. The CDR3 nucleotides are TGCAGCGTCAACGGCTACATCTTC.

CDR3 sequence reads: CAWSFGQGVLETQYF. The CDR3 DNA is TGTGCCTGGAGTTTCGGACAGGGGGTATTGGAGACCCAGTACTTC. J is TRBJ2-5 and V is TRBV30; 10 positions match TRBD1. With V trimmed by 2 bases and J by 5 bases, 8 bases remained unmatched. The CDR3 length is 15 residues. Per germline, CDR1 GTSNPN and CDR2 SVGIG (reference sequence).

The chain is built from TRBV20-1 and TRBJ1-3; D may be TRBD1 (6 bases). The CDR3 contains 13 residues. Germline values: CDR1 DFQATT, CDR2 SNEGSKA (reference sequence). V lost 6 bases to trimming and J lost 0 bases, with 9 bases between them. The CDR3 nucleotides are TGCAGTGCCCTCAGGGGCTCTGGAAACACCATATATTTT. This sequence encodes CSALRGSGNTIYF.

V usage is TRBV20-1 and J usage is TRBJ2-7; TRBD2 aligns across 10 bases. The V segment lost 1 base and the J segment 12 bases; nucleotides outside the gene matches: 27. The germline gives CDR1 DFQATT, CDR2 SNEGSKA (reference sequence). CDR3 length equals 19 residues. The CDR3 nucleotides are TGCAGTGCTAGAGGAAGGTCGGCTAGCGGGGGCCCAGAAAAAGAGACCCGGTACTTC. As protein: CSARGRSASGGPEKETRYF.

This clonotype has a count of ten or more. The chain links TRBV11-2 to TRBJ2-7; 9 bases are shared with TRBD2. The CDR3 contains 14 residues. CDR1 is SGHAT, CDR2 FQNNGV, per germline. V lost 3 bases, J lost 3 bases, and 3 bases stayed unmatched. The CDR3 spells CASSFVTSGYEQYF. In DNA form, the CDR3 reads TGTGCCAGCAGCTTCGTGACTAGCGGCTACGAGCAGTACTTC.

In this sample, this clonotype turned up many times. The rearrangement links TRBV20-1 to TRBJ2-3; D not resolved. This CDR3 has 14 amino acids. CDR1 DFQATT and CDR2 SNEGSKA come from the germline V gene (reference sequence). The germline V and J ends were trimmed by 0 bases and 2 bases, with 9 bases remaining between them. CDR3 bases: TGCAGTGCTAGAGATCGGAGTTACACAGATACGCAGTATTTT. Amino acids: CSARDRSYTDTQYF.

The genes are TRBV10-1 and TRBJ2-7, with D possibly being TRBD1 (6 bases). This CDR3 is 17 amino acids long. The germline V gene has CDR1 WNHNN and CDR2 SYGVQD (reference sequence). Trimming pared 8 bases from V and 3 bases from J, leaving 26 bases between. Here the CDR3 reads CASLPWGLQGANYEQYF. The CDR3 DNA reads as TGCGCCAGCCTCCCCTGGGGGTTACAGGGCGCAAACTACGAGCAGTACTTC.

There are many counts of this clonotype. This chain connects TRBV7-2 to TRBJ1-2; D is uncertain. Germline V lookup: CDR1 SGHTA, CDR2 FQGNSA. V lost 1 base and J 8 bases, leaving 14 bases between the germline ends. There are 14 residues in the CDR3. CDR3 amino acids: CASSLDWTDRGYTF. The CDR3 coding sequence is TGTGCCAGCAGCTTAGATTGGACCGATAGAGGCTACACCTTC.

The sample holds a few counts of this clonotype. The chain combines TRBV27 with TRBJ1-1, with unresolved D. This CDR3 region has 15 residues. The ends were cut back, 5 bases at V and 1 base at J, with 14 bases in the middle. Germline V CDR1 and CDR2: MNHEY, SMNVEV (reference sequence). CDR3 sequence (DNA): TGTGCCAGCAGTCCGCTAGGACGACAGAACACTGAAGCTTTCTTT. Translated, it gives CASSPLGRQNTEAFF.

The chain employs TRBV6-5 and TRBJ1-4, with D possibly being TRBD1 (6 bases). The CDR3 is 14 amino acids. Per germline, CDR1 MNHEY and CDR2 SVGAGI. Trimming left V 0 bases short and J 6 bases short, with 8 bases between. The CDR3: CASSYSAGDEKLFF. DNA for the CDR3: TGTGCCAGCAGTTACTCGGCAGGGGATGAAAAACTGTTTTTT.

This clonotype has just one count. The chain joins TRBV7-9 to TRBJ1-2; D uncertain. V gave up 1 base and J gave up 0 bases, with 9 bases separating them. Germline V CDR1 and CDR2: SEHNR, FQNEAQ (reference sequence). The CDR3 extends over 15 amino acids. CDR3 nucleotide sequence: TGTGCCAGCAGCTTAGGGGCCAGCCCTAACTATGGCTACACCTTC. It specifies CASSLGASPNYGYTF.

This clonotype came up many times. The chain uses TRBV11-2 and TRBJ2-1; the match to TRBD2 covers 7 bases. The CDR3 spans 16 residues. Germline V gene data show CDR1 as SGHAT and CDR2 as FQNNGV. After removal of 1 base from V and 6 bases from J, the junction contained 9 bases not matched to a gene. The CDR3 sequence: CASSLAGAGIRNEQFF. In nucleotides, the CDR3 is TGTGCCAGCAGCTTAGCAGGAGCGGGGATTCGCAATGAGCAGTTCTTC. Variable domain in full (rest from reference TRBV11-2 and TRBJ2-1): EAGVAQSPRYKIIEKRQSVAFWCNPISGHATLYWYQQILGQGPKLLIQFQNNGVVDDSQLPKDRFSAERLKGVDSTLKIQPAKLEDSAVYLCASSLAGAGIRNEQFFGPGTRLTVL.

The chain links TRBV29-1 to TRBJ2-5; D is uncertain. The CDR3 length is 14 residues. Per the germline V gene, CDR1 is SQVTM and CDR2 is ANQGSEA. The ends were cut back, 4 bases at V and 3 bases at J, with 15 bases in the middle. CDR3 nucleotides: TGCAGCGTTGGCGACCCAAGGCCGAAAGAGACCCAGTACTTC. This sequence encodes CSVGDPRPKETQYF.

This clonotype was seen a handful of times. Since a much larger clone is just one base distant, this may be a read error. This chain links TRBV9 with TRBJ1-2; TRBD1 agrees at 8 bases. Per germline, CDR1 SGDLS and CDR2 YYNGEE. The CDR3 is 15 residues long. Trimming cost V 4 bases and J 4 bases; bases outside gene matches: 9. The chain's CDR3 is CASSTRTGYTYGYTF. The CDR3 DNA follows: TGTGCCAGCAGCACGCGGACAGGGTATACCTATGGCTACACCTTC.

This clonotype turned up a few times. This chain links TRBV24-1 with TRBJ2-5; D ambiguous. The CDR3 consists of 14 residues. Trimming removed 5 bases from V and 0 bases from J, with 9 bases in between. Per the germline V gene, CDR1 is KGHDR and CDR2 is SFDVKD. CDR3 in amino acids: CATSVGGDQETQYF. The CDR3 bases are TGTGCCACCAGTGTGGGTGGGGACCAAGAGACCCAGTACTTC.

This clonotype was recorded many times. The chain joins TRBV3-1 to TRBJ2-3; D remains unclear. Germline V gene lookup returns CDR1 LGHDT and CDR2 YNNKEL (reference sequence). Trimming shortened V by 1 base and J by 1 base, and 9 bases separated the two germline ends. The CDR3 runs to 15 residues. The CDR3 DNA is TGTGCCAGCAGCCAAGGGCTAGTTGGCACAGATACGCAGTATTTT. Amino acid sequence: CASSQGLVGTDTQYF.

This clonotype was found many times. The chain links TRBV12-3 or TRBV12-4 to TRBJ2-3, with D perhaps matching TRBD1 (6 bases). V was clipped by 6 bases and J by 2 bases, with 9 bases between them. The CDR3 totals 13 residues. CDR3 protein: CASRWDTTDTQYF. The DNA of the CDR3 is TGTGCCAGCAGATGGGACACCACAGATACGCAGTATTTT.

There are a few counts of this clonotype. A read error is possible here, since a much larger clone lies one base away. The J gene is TRBJ2-5, the V gene TRBV5-1, with 10 bases identical to TRBD1. The J call may be wrong; the DNA end is better matched by TRBJ2-1. Germline V gives CDR1 SGHRS, CDR2 YFSETQ. The CDR3 length is 16 residues. In nucleotides, the CDR3 is TGCGCCAGCAGCTTGGCGGGGACAGGGGACGGAGAGACCCAGTTCTTC. It encodes CASSLAGTGDGETQFF.